What follows are 28 T cell receptor beta chains derived from one specimen sequenced in a study of blood T cell repertoires in COVID-19. Assay used: immunoSEQ multiplex PCR; TCRdb lists only in-frame clones, some missing. The sample contains roughly 40,000 clones, approximately 92% of which appear only once. The sequencing sample was made of peripheral blood. These receptors were taken from a man aged 25 to 40 with active or convalescent COVID-19.

This chain uses TRBV4-2 with TRBJ2-3; 8 nucleotides agree with TRBD2. The CDR3 covers 17 residues. Trimming at V came to 0 bases and at J to 2 bases, leaving 7 bases not matched to a gene. Germline CDR1 and CDR2: LGHNA and YNFKEQ. The CDR3, as DNA: TGTGCCAGCAGCCAAGATTTGACTAGCGTAATCACAGATACGCAGTATTTT. Translation: CASSQDLTSVITDTQYF.

The V gene is TRBV5-1, the J gene TRBJ2-7, with D possibly being TRBD1 (5 bases). V was trimmed by 2 bases and J by 0 bases, leaving 9 bases between them. Germline loops: CDR1 SGHRS, CDR2 YFSETQ. The CDR3 runs 14 residues. The CDR3 DNA is TGCGCCAGCAGCTTAGACAGCTACTCCTACGAGCAGTACGTC. This encodes CASSLDSYSYEQYV.

The genes are TRBV19 and TRBJ2-3, with 8 bases fitting TRBD1. The CDR3 covers 15 residues. Germline loops: CDR1 LNHDA, CDR2 SQIVND (reference sequence). J was trimmed by 3 bases and V by 2 bases; bases with no gene match: 4. The CDR3 coding sequence is TGTGCCAGTAGTATAATCAGGGGGCAGACAGATACGCAGTATTTT. As protein: CASSIIRGQTDTQYF.

The V call is TRBV30, the J call TRBJ2-1, with 10 bases that match TRBD2. The V and J ends lost 5 bases and 3 bases, in that order; junction bases with no gene match: 1. CDR1 and CDR2 (germline): GTSNPN, SVGIG (reference sequence). The CDR3 covers 13 residues. CDR3 bases: TGTGCCTGGGCTAGCGGGAGCTACAATGAGCAGTTCTTC. Amino acid sequence: CAWASGSYNEQFF.

The chain links TRBV14 to TRBJ1-6, with D possibly being TRBD1 (6 bases). The V gene lost 2 bases and the J gene lost 3 bases, with 11 bases spanning the gap. CDR1 is SGHDN, CDR2 FVKESK, per germline. The CDR3 runs to 16 residues. CDR3 DNA sequence: TGTGCCAGCAGCCAACAGGGGTGGAACTATAATTCACCCCTCCACTTT. This codes for CASSQQGWNYNSPLHF.

The chain links TRBV5-1 to TRBJ2-3, with 8 bases identical to TRBD1. The CDR3 sequence is 16 residues long. Germline-derived CDR1 and CDR2 are SGHRS and YFSETQ. V shed 0 bases and J 2 bases; nucleotides not matched to a gene: 5. CDR3 bases: TGCGCCAGCAGCTTGGCCAGTCAGGGGGCCACAGATACGCAGTATTTT. Residues: CASSLASQGATDTQYF.

CDR3 loop: CASSLGHVRAYEQYF. The CDR3 DNA sequence: TGTGCCAGCAGCTTAGGGCATGTGAGGGCCTACGAGCAGTACTTC. The J gene is TRBJ2-7, the V gene TRBV7-2, with TRBD2 as a possible D gene (5 bases). The ends were cut back, 1 base at V and 2 bases at J, with 12 bases in the middle. The CDR3 covers 15 residues. Germline V lookup: CDR1 SGHTA, CDR2 FQGNSA.

This clone was seen once. The V call is TRBV11-3, the J call TRBJ1-2; 8 nucleotides align to TRBD1. The germline CDR1 and CDR2 sequences are SGHNT and YENEEA. V dropped 0 bases and J dropped 2; count of bases not matched to a gene: 2. The length of the CDR3 is 15 residues. The CDR3 coding sequence is TGTGCCAGCAGCTTAGAGGGACAGGACAACTATGGCTACACCTTC. Amino acid sequence: CASSLEGQDNYGYTF.

This clone was observed a few times. V gene TRBV11-3 combines with J gene TRBJ2-7; D perhaps matches TRBD2 (6 bases). Deletions cut 0 bases from V and 2 bases from J, with 17 bases between. Per the germline V gene, CDR1 is SGHNT and CDR2 is YENEEA. The CDR3 length is 17 residues. This chain's CDR3 is CASSLDSSGSLAYEQYF. The DNA of the CDR3 is TGTGCCAGCAGCTTAGACTCGAGCGGGTCTTTGGCCTACGAGCAGTACTTC.

This chain joins TRBV2 and TRBJ1-2, with D maybe TRBD1 (5 bases). The CDR3 has 14 residues. V was trimmed by 1 base and J by 4 bases, leaving 10 bases between them. Germline assignment: CDR1 SNHLY and CDR2 FYNNEI. Here the CDR3 DNA reads TGTGCCAGCAGTGAAGGACAGAAGTCCTATGGCTACACCTTC. Protein sequence: CASSEGQKSYGYTF.

This clone came up once. The chain recombines TRBV19 with TRBJ2-3, with 10 bases matching TRBD2. J lost 4 bases, V lost 1 base, and 5 bases had no gene match. Germline assignment: CDR1 LNHDA and CDR2 SQIVND (reference sequence). The CDR3 extends over 16 amino acids. The CDR3 coding sequence is TGTGCCAGTAGTATAGGGGCTAGCGGGAGCCCAGATACGCAGTATTTT. Translation gives CASSIGASGSPDTQYF. The full variable domain, its missing parts supplied by reference TRBV19 and TRBJ2-3, is DGGITQSPKYLFRKEGQNVTLSCEQNLNHDAMYWYRQDPGQGLRLIYYSQIVNDFQKGDIAEGYSVSREKKESFPLTVTSAQKNPTAFYLCASSIGASGSPDTQYFGPGTRLTVL.

The genes are TRBV2 and TRBJ2-2; 7 nucleotides match TRBD1. V dropped 3 bases and J dropped 2; count of bases not matched to a gene: 3. The germline gives CDR1 SNHLY, CDR2 FYNNEI. The CDR3 length is 15 residues. CDR3 nucleotide sequence: TGTGCCAGCAGTGATGGGACAGTTAACACCGGGGAGCTGTTTTTT. Encoded protein: CASSDGTVNTGELFF.

The gene calls are TRBV7-8 and TRBJ2-7; 9 nucleotides agree with TRBD1. CDR3 size: 14 residues. Germline trimming cut 8 bases from V and 1 base from J; bases unmatched to any gene: 6. The germline CDR1 and CDR2 sequences are SGHVS and FQNEAQ. CDR3 sequence (DNA): TGTGCCAGCGTCGACAGGGGGATTTCCTACGAGCAGTACTTC. Amino acid sequence: CASVDRGISYEQYF.

The chain couples TRBV29-1 to TRBJ2-3; TRBD1 might be the D (6 bases). The CDR3 extends over 15 amino acids. The V end was cut by 3 bases, the J end by 4 bases, with 17 bases between. In germline, CDR1 is SQVTM, CDR2 ANQGSEA. In nucleotides, the CDR3 is TGCAGCGTTGACTTGGCCCAGGGGATTTCAGATACGCAGTATTTT. Translation: CSVDLAQGISDTQYF.

V and J are TRBV6-5 and TRBJ1-1, with 9 bases matching TRBD1. Germline CDR1 reads MNHEY; CDR2 reads SVGAGI. The CDR3 is made up of 15 amino acids. The trim removed 5 bases at V and 3 bases at J, leaving 7 bases unmatched. CDR3 protein: CASSQTGGRYTEAFF. The CDR3 DNA sequence: TGTGCCAGCAGTCAAACAGGGGGCCGGTACACTGAAGCTTTCTTT.

The chain links TRBV6-5 to TRBJ1-4; TRBD1 matches 7 bases. Germline trimming cut 4 bases from V and 5 bases from J; bases unmatched to any gene: 4. Germline loops: CDR1 MNHEY, CDR2 SVGAGI. The CDR3 runs to 14 residues. The CDR3 region is CASSSDRKNEKLFF. The CDR3 DNA reads as TGTGCCAGCAGTTCGGACAGGAAAAATGAAAAACTGTTTTTT.

This clone has a handful of counts. This chain joins TRBV12-5 and TRBJ2-6, with D maybe TRBD1 (5 bases). CDR1 is LGHNT, CDR2 FRNRAP, per germline. Between the trimmed V and J ends, which lost 8 bases and 7 bases, there was a span of 9 bases. The CDR3 is 12 residues long. The CDR3 loop reads CASKGVANVLTF. The CDR3 DNA follows: TGTGCTAGTAAAGGGGTTGCCAACGTCCTGACTTTC.

The rearrangement joins TRBV6-2 or TRBV6-3 to TRBJ1-1; D ambiguous. V was trimmed by 4 bases and J by 9 bases, leaving 18 bases between them. The CDR3 sequence is 14 residues long. The germline gives CDR1 MNHEY, CDR2 SVGEGT. The CDR3 here is CASSFPAGKAQAFF. Written as DNA, the CDR3 is TGTGCCAGCAGTTTCCCGGCGGGAAAGGCTCAAGCTTTCTTT.

V is TRBV4-3 and J is TRBJ1-4; 9 bases match TRBD1. The CDR3 contains 20 residues. The J segment lost 4 bases and the V segment lost 2 bases, leaving 17 bases of the junction unmatched. Per the germline V gene, CDR1 is LGHNA and CDR2 is YSLEER. The CDR3 region is CASSQQVQSGTGRSNEKLFF. Written as DNA, the CDR3 is TGCGCCAGCAGCCAACAAGTCCAATCCGGGACAGGGAGAAGTAATGAAAAACTGTTTTTT.

The gene calls are TRBV5-4 and TRBJ1-6, with D possibly matching TRBD1 (5 bases). Deletions cut 2 bases from V and 7 bases from J, with 13 bases between. Germline CDR1 is SGHNT and CDR2 is YYREEE (reference sequence). This CDR3 is 15 amino acids long. CDR3 residues: CASSFRRGSNSPLHF. The CDR3, as DNA: TGTGCCAGCAGCTTTCGTAGGGGATCGAATTCACCCCTCCACTTT. The full variable domain, its missing parts supplied by reference TRBV5-4 and TRBJ1-6, is ETGVTQSPTHLIKTRGQQVTLRCSSQSGHNTVSWYQQALGQGPQFIFQYYREEENGRGNFPPRFSGLQFPNYSSELNVNALELDDSALYLCASSFRRGSNSPLHFGNGTRLTVT.

The gene calls are TRBV12-3 or TRBV12-4 and TRBJ1-3, with D perhaps TRBD1 (5 bases). The CDR3 consists of 13 residues. V dropped 10 bases and J dropped 4 bases, with 14 bases sitting between them. The CDR3: CATSSGAGNTIYF. The CDR3 region has the DNA TGTGCCACCTCCTCTGGGGCCGGAAACACCATATATTTT.

The V gene is TRBV5-1, the J gene TRBJ1-1; 8 nucleotides line up with TRBD1. V was pared by 4 bases and J by 4 bases, with 6 bases of the junction left unmatched. The germline V gene encodes CDR1 SGHRS and CDR2 YFSETQ. This CDR3 is 14 amino acids long. CDR3 sequence (DNA): TGCGCCAGCAGCAGACAGGGGCAAGGCACTGAAGCTTTCTTT. Protein product: CASSRQGQGTEAFF.

This chain connects TRBV6-5 to TRBJ2-2; a weak D match, TRBD2 (5 bases). The CDR3 has 15 amino acids. Germline V gene data show CDR1 as MNHEY and CDR2 as SVGAGI. V lost 7 bases to trimming and J lost 3 bases, with 15 bases between them. In DNA, the CDR3 is TGTGCCAGCAAGCCGTCGGACTCTTACACCGGGGAGCTGTTTTTT. Protein sequence: CASKPSDSYTGELFF.

CDR3 in DNA: TGTGCCCAACGAAGCTCGGGAGCGATCTACGAGCAGTACGTC. Translation: CAQRSSGAIYEQYV. V and J are TRBV24-1 and TRBJ2-7; D perhaps matches TRBD2 (6 bases). The CDR3 is 14 amino acids. The germline CDR1 and CDR2 sequences are KGHDR and SFDVKD. The V end was cut by 12 bases, the J end by 3 bases, with 20 bases between.

The rearrangement joins TRBV24-1 to TRBJ2-5, with D possibly matching TRBD2 (6 bases). CDR3 size: 17 residues. V shed 0 bases and J shed 6 bases, with 19 bases lying between them. Germline CDR1 is KGHDR and CDR2 is SFDVKD. The CDR3 DNA is TGTGCCACCAGTGATTTGCAATTTTCCGTAGGGAGGAAGACCCAGTACTTC. The encoded protein is CATSDLQFSVGRKTQYF.

The chain recombines TRBV9 with TRBJ2-6; TRBD1 might be the D (5 bases). CDR1 is SGDLS, CDR2 YYNGEE, per germline. The CDR3 contains 16 residues. V dropped 0 bases and J dropped 0 bases, with 7 bases sitting between them. CDR3 amino acids: CASSVGTGSGANVLTF. The CDR3 DNA follows: TGTGCCAGCAGCGTAGGTACAGGCTCTGGGGCCAACGTCCTGACTTTC.

The chain has TRBV18 and TRBJ1-6; D might be TRBD1 (6 bases). CDR1 KGHSH and CDR2 LQKENI come from the germline V gene. Trimming took 5 bases from V and 7 from J, leaving 15 bases between them. The length of the CDR3 is 15 residues. Here the CDR3 reads CASSTTGRGNSPLHF. For the CDR3, the DNA is TGTGCCAGCTCAACGACAGGTCGTGGAAATTCACCCCTCCACTTT.

This chain links TRBV4-1 with TRBJ2-7, with D maybe TRBD1 (6 bases). The CDR3 contains 15 residues. Per the germline V gene, CDR1 is MGHRA and CDR2 is YSYEKL. Trimming took off 0 bases at V and 4 bases at J, with 13 bases between the two ends. The CDR3 region is CASSQDRAGVYEQYF. CDR3 nucleotide sequence: TGCGCCAGCAGCCAAGATAGGGCAGGGGTTTACGAGCAGTACTTC.